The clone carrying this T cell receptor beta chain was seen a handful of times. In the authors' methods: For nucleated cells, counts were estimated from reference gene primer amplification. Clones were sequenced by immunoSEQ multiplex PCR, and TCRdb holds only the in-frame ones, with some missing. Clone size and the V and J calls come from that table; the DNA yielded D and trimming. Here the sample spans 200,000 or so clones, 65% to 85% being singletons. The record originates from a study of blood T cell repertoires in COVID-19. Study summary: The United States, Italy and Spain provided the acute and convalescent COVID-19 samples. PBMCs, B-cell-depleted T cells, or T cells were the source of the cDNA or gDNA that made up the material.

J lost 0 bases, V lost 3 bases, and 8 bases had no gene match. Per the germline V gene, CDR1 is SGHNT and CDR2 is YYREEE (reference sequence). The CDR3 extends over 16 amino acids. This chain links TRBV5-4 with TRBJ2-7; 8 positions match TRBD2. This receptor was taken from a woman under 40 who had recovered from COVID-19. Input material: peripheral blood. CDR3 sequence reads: CASSSQKRGSSYEQYF. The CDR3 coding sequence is TGTGCCAGCAGCTCGCAAAAGCGGGGGAGCTCCTACGAGCAGTACTTC.